Presented here are 30 T cell receptor beta chains from one specimen sequenced in a study of T cell responses to AZD1222 COVID-19 vaccine. Sequencing was performed with immunoSEQ multiplex PCR; in TCRdb, only in-frame clones are kept and a portion is missing. The table lists about 60,000 clones, about four fifths of them singletons. Source: peripheral blood, taken on day 0 of AZD1222 vaccination. These receptors were taken from an adult in good health.

This sequence joins TRBV3-1 (or the pseudogene TRBV3-2) and TRBJ2-1, with TRBD2 matching over 8 bases. This CDR3 is built from 15 residues. V shed 3 bases, J shed 4 bases, and the junction held 5 bases outside the gene matches. Germline V gives CDR1 LGHDT, CDR2 YNNKEL (reference sequence). CDR3 protein: CASSQVLAAYNEQFF. For the CDR3, the DNA is TGTGCCAGCAGCCAGGTACTAGCGGCGTACAATGAGCAGTTCTTC.

This clone was detected a few times. V usage is TRBV7-6 and J usage is TRBJ2-2, with TRBD1 matching over 8 bases. CDR1 is SGHVS and CDR2 is FNYEAQ in the germline V gene. This CDR3 comprises 15 residues. The junction had 5 bases not matched to a gene; V was cut back by 4 bases and J by 4 bases. The CDR3 nucleotides read TGTGCCAGCAGCTCCGGACAGGGTAGCACCGGGGAGCTGTTTTTT. Protein sequence: CASSSGQGSTGELFF. The variable domain in full, with the rest retrieved from reference TRBV7-6 and TRBJ2-2, is GAGVSQSPRYKVTKRGQDVALRCDPISGHVSLYWYRQALGQGPEFLTYFNYEAQQDKSGLPNDRFSAERPEGSISTLTIQRTEQRDSAMYRCASSSGQGSTGELFFGEGSRLTVL.

The V gene is TRBV6-2 or TRBV6-3, the J gene TRBJ2-7; 11 bases agree with TRBD2. This CDR3 contains 16 residues. With 4 bases clipped from V and 0 bases from J, the junction kept 5 bases outside the gene matches. CDR1 and CDR2 (germline): MNHEY, SVGEGT. CDR3 protein: CASSSRLAGTSYEQYF. Here the CDR3 DNA reads TGTGCCAGCAGTTCCAGACTAGCGGGGACCTCCTACGAGCAGTACTTC.

This clone has just one count. This chain uses TRBV4-2 with TRBJ2-3; D perhaps matches TRBD2 (5 bases). Trimming stripped 3 bases from V and 10 bases from J, with 17 bases between. Germline CDR1 is LGHNA and CDR2 is YNFKEQ. The CDR3 totals 14 residues. The CDR3 reads CASSQQARPGSQYF. In DNA form, the CDR3 reads TGTGCCAGCAGCCAGCAAGCTCGCCCGGGGTCGCAGTATTTT.

The chain links TRBV6-6 to TRBJ2-7; TRBD1 matches 7 bases. This CDR3 region has 13 residues. Per germline, CDR1 MNHNY and CDR2 SVGAGI (reference sequence). J lost 3 bases, V lost 5 bases, and 4 bases had no gene match. The CDR3 is CASSTDRNYEQYF. The CDR3 coding sequence is TGTGCCAGCAGTACGGACAGGAACTACGAGCAGTACTTC.

The chain carries TRBV12-3 or TRBV12-4 and TRBJ1-2; D perhaps matches TRBD1 (5 bases). Trimming took off 7 bases at V and 1 base at J, with 10 bases between the two ends. This CDR3 is built from 13 residues. CDR3 sequence: CASTQGVNYGYTF. DNA of the CDR3: TGTGCCAGCACTCAGGGTGTTAACTATGGCTACACCTTC.

The chain combines TRBV4-1 with TRBJ2-1, with 8 positions matching TRBD2. V was clipped by 0 bases and J by 5 bases; unmatched bases: 9. The length of the CDR3 is 17 residues. Germline values: CDR1 MGHRA, CDR2 YSYEKL. The CDR3: CASSQEMGGGRNNEQFF. The CDR3 bases are TGCGCCAGCAGCCAAGAAATGGGCGGGGGGCGGAACAATGAGCAGTTCTTC.

This chain joins TRBV25-1 and TRBJ1-2, with 8 bases identical to TRBD1. CDR1 is MGHDK and CDR2 is SYGVNS in the germline V gene. This CDR3 is 15 amino acids long. V lost 0 bases to trimming and J lost 5 bases; unmatched junction nucleotides: 5. The CDR3, as DNA: TGTGCCAGCAGTGAATACTGGCAGGGGGCTTATGGCTACACCTTC. It yields the protein CASSEYWQGAYGYTF.

The rearrangement links TRBV9 to TRBJ2-3; either TRBD1 or TRBD2 may supply D (5 bases each). CDR3 length: 12 residues. The V and J ends lost 6 bases and 7 bases respectively, with 12 bases between them. CDR1 and CDR2 from the germline V gene are SGDLS and YYNGEE. For the CDR3, the DNA is TGTGCCAGCAACCGGGACCACAATACGCAGTATTTT. Its protein product is CASNRDHNTQYF.

The chain recombines TRBV5-1 with TRBJ1-1; D is ambiguous. This CDR3 contains 14 residues. V dropped 3 bases and J dropped 0 bases, with 9 bases sitting between them. Germline V lookup: CDR1 SGHRS, CDR2 YFSETQ. CDR3 in amino acids: CASSSQVLNTEAFF. In nucleotides, the CDR3 is TGCGCCAGCAGCTCTCAGGTCTTGAACACTGAAGCTTTCTTT.

V is TRBV18 and J is TRBJ2-1; D might be TRBD2 (5 bases). Germline V gene lookup returns CDR1 KGHSH and CDR2 LQKENI. Trimming cost V 3 bases and J 2 bases, with 14 bases left between them. CDR3 length: 16 residues. The CDR3 protein is CASSPPLGRTYNEQFF. DNA for the CDR3: TGTGCCAGCTCACCCCCGCTGGGGAGAACCTACAATGAGCAGTTCTTC.

The rearrangement links TRBV27 to TRBJ1-1; D not resolved. The germline gives CDR1 MNHEY, CDR2 SMNVEV (reference sequence). Trimming left V 1 base short and J 4 bases short, with 10 bases between. This CDR3 has 14 residues. The DNA for the CDR3 is TGTGCCAGCAGTTTATATCGTCGGGGCACTGAAGCTTTCTTT. This encodes CASSLYRRGTEAFF.

The chain is built from TRBV5-1 and TRBJ2-3, with 9 nucleotides matching TRBD1. Germline values: CDR1 SGHRS, CDR2 YFSETQ. The CDR3 is 14 residues long. V gave up 4 bases and J gave up 6 bases; unmatched junction bases: 6. The CDR3 DNA follows: TGCGCCAGCAGCAAGACAGGGGGAGGCGATACGCAGTATTTT. Amino acid sequence: CASSKTGGGDTQYF.

The CDR3 bases are TGTGCCAGCAGCTTCCTTAGCGGGGGGGGCACAGATACGCAGTATTTT. Translation gives CASSFLSGGGTDTQYF. The V gene is TRBV7-6, the J gene TRBJ2-3; TRBD2 aligns across 11 bases. CDR3 length: 16 amino acids. Germline CDR1 is SGHVS and CDR2 is FNYEAQ. Trimming at V came to 3 bases and at J to 1 base, leaving 3 bases not matched to a gene.

The V call is TRBV5-5, the J call TRBJ2-2, with 9 bases identical to TRBD1. CDR3 length: 15 residues. In germline, CDR1 is SGHKS, CDR2 YYEKEE (reference sequence). The trim removed 4 bases at V and 6 bases at J, leaving 7 bases unmatched. The CDR3 is CASSLSTGGAGELFF. CDR3 nucleotide sequence: TGTGCCAGCAGCCTGTCGACAGGGGGAGCCGGGGAGCTGTTTTTT. Looking up the rest from reference TRBV5-5 and TRBJ2-2 gives the full variable domain: DAGVTQSPTHLIKTRGQQVTLRCSPISGHKSVSWYQQVLGQGPQFIFQYYEKEERGRGNFPDRFSARQFPNYSSELNVNALLLGDSALYLCASSLSTGGAGELFFGEGSRLTVL.

The chain employs TRBV7-8 and TRBJ2-7, with 7 bases aligning to TRBD1. V trimming: 5 bases; J trimming: 1 base; junction bases outside the gene matches: 5. Germline CDR1 and CDR2: SGHVS and FQNEAQ. The CDR3 covers 14 residues. This CDR3 is CASSRRGSSYEQYF. For the CDR3, the DNA is TGTGCCAGCAGCCGCAGGGGGTCGTCCTACGAGCAGTACTTC.

The gene calls are TRBV19 and TRBJ2-3; 8 nucleotides agree with TRBD2. The CDR3 totals 14 residues. Germline V gene data show CDR1 as LNHDA and CDR2 as SQIVND (reference sequence). V shed 6 bases, J shed 1 base, and the junction held 3 bases outside the gene matches. Here the CDR3 reads CASSGGDGTDTQYF. The CDR3 nucleotides are TGTGCCAGTAGCGGGGGGGACGGCACAGATACGCAGTATTTT.

The chain carries TRBV12-3 or TRBV12-4 and TRBJ1-2; 7 bases agree with TRBD1. The length of the CDR3 is 11 residues. With V trimmed by 6 bases and J by 8 bases, 3 bases remained unmatched. The CDR3 sequence: CASSLGQGYTF. In nucleotides, the CDR3 is TGTGCCAGCAGCCTGGGACAGGGCTACACCTTC.

In this sample, this clone turned up a few times. This chain links TRBV2 with TRBJ2-7; 8 bases are a match to TRBD2. CDR1 and CDR2 from the germline V gene are SNHLY and FYNNEI. The J segment lost 3 bases and the V segment lost 2 bases, leaving 9 bases of the junction unmatched. The CDR3 totals 16 residues. The CDR3 loop reads CASSEWLAGNYYEQYF. In nucleotides, the CDR3 is TGTGCCAGCAGTGAATGGTTAGCGGGGAACTACTACGAGCAGTACTTC. Looking up the rest from reference TRBV2 and TRBJ2-7 gives the full variable domain: EPEVTQTPSHQVTQMGQEVILRCVPISNHLYFYWYRQILGQKVEFLVSFYNNEISEKSEIFDDQFSVERPDGSNFTLKIRSTKLEDSAMYFCASSEWLAGNYYEQYFGPGTRLTVT.

The chain is built from TRBV6-6 and TRBJ1-1; possibly TRBD1 for D (5 bases). Germline CDR1 is MNHNY and CDR2 is SVGAGI (reference sequence). CDR3 length: 13 residues. V was cut by 4 bases and J by 3 bases, with 9 bases left in between. In nucleotides, the CDR3 is TGTGCCAGCAGTTTTTGGGGGTACACTGAAGCTTTCTTT. Its protein is CASSFWGYTEAFF.

This rearrangement joins TRBV29-1 to TRBJ2-7, with 8 nucleotides matching TRBD1. CDR3 length: 13 amino acids. V lost 7 bases and J lost 1; bases outside the gene matches: 6. CDR1 SQVTM and CDR2 ANQGSEA come from the germline V gene. CDR3 loop: CSAGQGISYEQYF. The CDR3 nucleotides read TGCAGCGCTGGACAGGGTATATCCTACGAGCAGTACTTC.

The chain recombines TRBV12-3 or TRBV12-4 with TRBJ2-5; D assignment may be TRBD1 or TRBD2 (5 bases each). The length of the CDR3 is 13 residues. Trimming stripped 6 bases from V and 4 bases from J, with 12 bases between. For the CDR3, the DNA is TGTGCCAGCAGCCGGGGCGCGGGAGAGACCCAGTACTTC. Translating gives CASSRGAGETQYF.

This clone was recorded only once. The V call is TRBV5-6, the J call TRBJ2-1; TRBD1 is a possible D gene (6 bases). The CDR3 consists of 11 residues. V was pared by 2 bases and J by 11 bases, with 8 bases between. Germline values: CDR1 SGHDT, CDR2 YYEEEE. The CDR3 is CASSFRGQQFF. In DNA form, the CDR3 reads TGTGCCAGCAGCTTCAGGGGTCAGCAGTTCTTC.

The chain is built from TRBV24-1 and TRBJ2-3; 10 nucleotides line up with TRBD1. From germline, CDR1 is KGHDR and CDR2 SFDVKD. Losses at the gene ends were 9 bases for V and 7 bases for J; bases not matched to a gene: 6. This CDR3 has 13 residues. As DNA, the CDR3 is TGTGCCACCGGTCGGACAGGGGGAAATACGCAGTATTTT. This encodes CATGRTGGNTQYF.

This sequence joins TRBV18 and TRBJ1-2; D call uncertain. Germline-derived CDR1 and CDR2 are KGHSH and LQKENI. The CDR3 is 14 amino acids. V dropped 0 bases and J dropped 5 bases, with 10 bases sitting between them. The chain's CDR3 is CASSPPSRGYGYTF. In nucleotides, the CDR3 is TGTGCCAGCTCACCACCGAGTCGGGGATATGGCTACACCTTC.

The chain recombines TRBV7-6 with TRBJ2-2; D might be TRBD2 (6 bases). CDR3 size: 18 residues. Germline values: CDR1 SGHVS, CDR2 FNYEAQ. Trimming pared 8 bases from V and 4 bases from J, leaving 26 bases between. The CDR3 here is CASRSIWGRQERTGELFF. The CDR3 DNA is TGTGCCAGCCGATCTATTTGGGGGAGGCAGGAACGCACCGGGGAGCTGTTTTTT.

This clone turned up a few times. V is TRBV30 and J is TRBJ1-5, with D tentatively TRBD1 (5 bases). The CDR3 sequence is 13 residues long. V lost 1 base, J lost 3 bases, and 7 bases lay in between. Germline lookup yields CDR1 GTSNPN and CDR2 SVGIG (reference sequence). The CDR3 loop is CAWSGQLNQPQHF. The CDR3 DNA sequence: TGTGCCTGGAGTGGACAGCTCAATCAGCCCCAGCATTTT.

The V call is TRBV6-5, the J call TRBJ1-1, with no clear D. The V gene's germline CDR1 is MNHEY and CDR2 SVGAGI. The V end was cut by 2 bases, the J end by 5 bases, with 6 bases between. CDR3 length equals 12 residues. The CDR3 nucleotides read TGTGCCAGCAGTTACGGGGAGACTGAAGCTTTCTTT. It specifies CASSYGETEAFF.

Many counts were recorded for this clone. The V gene is TRBV30, the J gene TRBJ2-7, with D perhaps matching TRBD1 (6 bases). From germline, CDR1 is GTSNPN and CDR2 SVGIG (reference sequence). V was pared by 3 bases and J by 3 bases, with 12 bases between. CDR3 length: 13 residues. The CDR3 nucleotides read TGTGCCTGGAGCTTCGGACAGAACTACGAGCAGTACTTC. As protein: CAWSFGQNYEQYF.

This chain uses TRBV2 with TRBJ1-5; 7 nucleotides align to TRBD1. CDR1 SNHLY and CDR2 FYNNEI come from the germline V gene. V lost 6 bases to trimming and J lost 7 bases; unmatched junction nucleotides: 12. The CDR3 loop spans 15 amino acids. The CDR3 DNA sequence: TGTGCCAGCAGCATCCTACAGGGGTCGGGGCAGCCCCAGCATTTT. Protein product: CASSILQGSGQPQHF.